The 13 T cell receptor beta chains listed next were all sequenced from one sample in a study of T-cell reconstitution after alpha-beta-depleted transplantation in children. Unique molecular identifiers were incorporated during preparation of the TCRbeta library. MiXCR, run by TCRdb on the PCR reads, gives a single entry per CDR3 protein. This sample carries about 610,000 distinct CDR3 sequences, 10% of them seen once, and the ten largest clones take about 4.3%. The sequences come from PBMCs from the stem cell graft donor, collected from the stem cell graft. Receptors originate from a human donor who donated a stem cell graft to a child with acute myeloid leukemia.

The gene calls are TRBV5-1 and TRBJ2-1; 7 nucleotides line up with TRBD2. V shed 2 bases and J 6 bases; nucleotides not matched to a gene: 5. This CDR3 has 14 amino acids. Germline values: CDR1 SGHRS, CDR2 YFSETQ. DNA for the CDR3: TGCGCCAGCAGCTTCGAGGGAGGGCGCAATGAGCAGTTCTTC. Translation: CASSFEGGRNEQFF.

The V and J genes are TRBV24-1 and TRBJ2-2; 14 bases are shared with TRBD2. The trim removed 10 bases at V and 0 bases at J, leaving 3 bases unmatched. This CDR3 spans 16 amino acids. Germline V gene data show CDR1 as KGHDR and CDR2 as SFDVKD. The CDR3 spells CATGLAGGTNTGELFF. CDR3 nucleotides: TGTGCCACTGGACTAGCGGGAGGCACGAACACCGGGGAGCTGTTTTTT.

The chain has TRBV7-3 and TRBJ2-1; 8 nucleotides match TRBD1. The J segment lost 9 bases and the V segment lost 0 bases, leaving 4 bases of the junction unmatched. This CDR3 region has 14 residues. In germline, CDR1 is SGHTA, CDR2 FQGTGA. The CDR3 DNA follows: TGTGCCAGCAGCTTAACCCCGGACAGGGTTGAGCAGTTCTTC. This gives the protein CASSLTPDRVEQFF. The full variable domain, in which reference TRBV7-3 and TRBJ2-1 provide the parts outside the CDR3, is GAGVSQTPSNKVTEKGKYVELRCDPISGHTALYWYRQSLGQGPEFLIYFQGTGAADDSGLPNDRFFAVRPEGSVSTLKIQRTERGDSAVYLCASSLTPDRVEQFFGPGTRLTVL.

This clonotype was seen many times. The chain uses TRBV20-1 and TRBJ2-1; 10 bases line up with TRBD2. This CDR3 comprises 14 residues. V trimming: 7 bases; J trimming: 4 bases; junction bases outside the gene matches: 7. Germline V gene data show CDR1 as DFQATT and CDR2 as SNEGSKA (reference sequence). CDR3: CSVETSGPYNEQFF. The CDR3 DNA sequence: TGCAGTGTCGAGACTAGCGGGCCTTACAATGAGCAGTTCTTC.

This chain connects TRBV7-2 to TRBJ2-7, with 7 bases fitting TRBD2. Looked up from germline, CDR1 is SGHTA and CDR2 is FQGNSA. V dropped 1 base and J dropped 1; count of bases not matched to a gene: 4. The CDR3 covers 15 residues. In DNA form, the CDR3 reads TGTGCCAGCAGCTTAGAACTAGCGCCGTCCTACGAGCAGTACTTC. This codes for CASSLELAPSYEQYF.

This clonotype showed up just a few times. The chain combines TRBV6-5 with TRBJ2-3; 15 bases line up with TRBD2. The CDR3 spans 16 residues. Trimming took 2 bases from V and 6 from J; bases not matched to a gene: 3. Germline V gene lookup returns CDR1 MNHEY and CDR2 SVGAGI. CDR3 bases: TGTGCCAGCAGTTACAGGACTAGCGGGAGGGCCGATACGCAGTATTTT. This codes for CASSYRTSGRADTQYF.

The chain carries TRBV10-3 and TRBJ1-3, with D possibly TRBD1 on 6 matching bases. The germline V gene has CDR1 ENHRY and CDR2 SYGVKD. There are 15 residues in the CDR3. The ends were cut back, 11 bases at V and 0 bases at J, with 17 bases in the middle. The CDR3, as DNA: TGTGCCTCCCACCCCCCGGACAGCTCTGGAAACACCATATATTTT. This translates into CASHPPDSSGNTIYF.

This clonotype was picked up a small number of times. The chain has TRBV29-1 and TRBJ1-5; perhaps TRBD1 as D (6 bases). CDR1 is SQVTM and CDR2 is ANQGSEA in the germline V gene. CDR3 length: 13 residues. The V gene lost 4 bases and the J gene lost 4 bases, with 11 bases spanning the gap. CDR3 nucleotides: TGCAGCGTTGCTGAGCAGGGGAATCAGCCCCAGCATTTT. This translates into CSVAEQGNQPQHF.

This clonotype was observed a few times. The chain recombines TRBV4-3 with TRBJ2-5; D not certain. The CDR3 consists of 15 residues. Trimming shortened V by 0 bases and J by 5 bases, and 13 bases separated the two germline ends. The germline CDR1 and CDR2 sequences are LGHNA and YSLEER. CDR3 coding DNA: TGCGCCAGCAGCCAAGATCGCGTGGGCTTGGAGACCCAGTACTTC. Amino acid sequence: CASSQDRVGLETQYF.

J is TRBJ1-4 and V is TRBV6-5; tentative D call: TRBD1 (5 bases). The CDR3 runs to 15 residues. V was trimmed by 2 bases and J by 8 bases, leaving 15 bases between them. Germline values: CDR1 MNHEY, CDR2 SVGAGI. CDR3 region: CASSYNPGEAEKLFF. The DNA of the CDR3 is TGTGCCAGCAGTTACAATCCGGGGGAAGCGGAAAAACTGTTTTTT.

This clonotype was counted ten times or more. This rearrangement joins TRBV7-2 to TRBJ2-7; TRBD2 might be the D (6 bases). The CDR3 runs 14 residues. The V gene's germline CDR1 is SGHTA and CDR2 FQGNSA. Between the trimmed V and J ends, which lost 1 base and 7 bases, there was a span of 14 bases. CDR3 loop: CASSLVFFRGEQYF. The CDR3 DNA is TGTGCCAGCAGCTTAGTGTTTTTTCGGGGGGAGCAGTACTTC.

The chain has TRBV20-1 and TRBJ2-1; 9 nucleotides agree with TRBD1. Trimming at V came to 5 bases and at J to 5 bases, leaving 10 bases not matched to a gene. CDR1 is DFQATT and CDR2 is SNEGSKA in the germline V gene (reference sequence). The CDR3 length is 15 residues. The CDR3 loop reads CSALGRTGENNEQFF. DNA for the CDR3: TGCAGTGCTCTTGGCCGGACAGGGGAAAACAATGAGCAGTTCTTC.

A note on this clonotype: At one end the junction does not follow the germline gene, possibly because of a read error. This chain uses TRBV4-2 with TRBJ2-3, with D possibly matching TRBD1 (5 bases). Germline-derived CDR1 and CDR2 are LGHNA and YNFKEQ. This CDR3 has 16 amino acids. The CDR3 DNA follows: TGTGCCAGCAGCCAAGGAGACAGCCGTAGCACAAATACGCAGTATTTT. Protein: CASSQGDSRSTNTQYF.